The 21 T cell receptor beta chains below all came from one sample that was sequenced in a study of T cells after yellow fever vaccination (dated by TCRdb to between 2017 and 2020). In light of the paper, this sample's treatment or condition label describes: live attenuated yellow fever vaccine strain. Library preparation was by 5' RACE. TCRdb records Illumina NovaSeq 6000 as the sequencer. TCRdb reprocessing: public reads trimmed at Q25 with fastp, clones called with MiXCR, in-frame beta chains kept. A single entry per CDR3 protein holds the most common genes and DNA from its merged rows. The sample data list about 320,000 distinct CDR3 sequences, and around 4.5% of these were observed just once. The ten largest clonotypes hold approximately 19% of the sample. The material sequenced was PBMCs, taken 15 days after the yellow fever booster vaccination. The origin of the receptors is a man younger than 30 who received the YFV17D yellow fever vaccine.

This clonotype was found a few times. In DNA form, the CDR3 reads TGTGCCAGCAGCCCGGCCCCCGGGACAGAGAACACCGGGGAGCTGTTTTTT. It is translated as CASSPAPGTENTGELFF. This chain links TRBV5-4 with TRBJ2-2; 7 positions match TRBD1. Per germline, CDR1 SGHNT and CDR2 YYREEE (reference sequence). V lost 4 bases and J lost 1; bases outside the gene matches: 10. This CDR3 comprises 17 residues. The whole variable domain, remainder taken from reference TRBV5-4 and TRBJ2-2, is ETGVTQSPTHLIKTRGQQVTLRCSSQSGHNTVSWYQQALGQGPQFIFQYYREEENGRGNFPPRFSGLQFPNYSSELNVNALELDDSALYLCASSPAPGTENTGELFFGEGSRLTVL.

V usage is TRBV7-2 and J usage is TRBJ2-3; 12 bases match TRBD2. V trimming: 5 bases; J trimming: 6 bases; junction bases outside the gene matches: 6. CDR3 length equals 15 residues. The germline gives CDR1 SGHTA, CDR2 FQGNSA. CDR3 bases: TGTGCCAGCAGCCCTAGCGGGGGGGCCCGTGATACGCAGTATTTT. Amino acid sequence: CASSPSGGARDTQYF.

The rearrangement joins TRBV19 to TRBJ1-1; TRBD1 might be the D (6 bases). The CDR3 loop spans 13 amino acids. CDR1 and CDR2 (germline): LNHDA, SQIVND (reference sequence). The germline V and J ends were trimmed by 8 bases and 5 bases, with 15 bases remaining between them. The CDR3 nucleotides are TGTGCCAGTCGTACTAACAGGGATACTGAAGCTTTCTTT. Amino acid sequence: CASRTNRDTEAFF. Full variable domain (outside the CDR3, taken from reference TRBV19 and TRBJ1-1): DGGITQSPKYLFRKEGQNVTLSCEQNLNHDAMYWYRQDPGQGLRLIYYSQIVNDFQKGDIAEGYSVSREKKESFPLTVTSAQKNPTAFYLCASRTNRDTEAFFGQGTRLTVV.

This clonotype was picked up one time. V gene TRBV20-1 combines with J gene TRBJ2-1; D may correspond to TRBD1 or TRBD2 (6 bases each). The germline gives CDR1 DFQATT, CDR2 SNEGSKA (reference sequence). The CDR3 is 10 residues long. The CDR3 nucleotides are TGCAGGTCCGGGGGCAGTGAGCAGTTCTTC. Protein product: CRSGGSEQFF.

V and J are TRBV30 and TRBJ2-7; D is possibly TRBD1 (6 bases). CDR3 length equals 12 residues. V gave up 3 bases and J gave up 5 bases, with 11 bases separating them. Per the germline V gene, CDR1 is GTSNPN and CDR2 is SVGIG (reference sequence). The CDR3 is CAWSLGADEQYF. The CDR3 coding sequence is TGTGCCTGGAGCCTGGGGGCAGACGAGCAGTACTTC.

Only a few counts were recorded for this clonotype. This chain uses TRBV25-1 with TRBJ2-5, with D possibly being TRBD2 (5 bases). Trimming cost V 5 bases and J 4 bases, with 14 bases left between them. The CDR3 is 14 residues long. From germline, CDR1 is MGHDK and CDR2 SYGVNS. The CDR3 DNA reads as TGTGCCAGCAGTCCCCACGGGAATTTAGAGACCCAGTACTTC. Amino acids: CASSPHGNLETQYF.

The chain carries TRBV4-1 and TRBJ1-1, with 7 bases fitting TRBD1. The CDR3 runs 15 residues. The trim removed 0 bases at V and 5 bases at J, leaving 6 bases unmatched. The germline V gene has CDR1 MGHRA and CDR2 YSYEKL. Here the CDR3 reads CASSQDNNRGTEAFF. The CDR3 DNA is TGCGCCAGCAGCCAAGATAACAACAGGGGAACTGAAGCTTTCTTT.

This clonotype showed up just a few times. The CDR3 protein is CASAGAGGSRYTF. For the CDR3, the DNA is TGTGCCAGCGCGGGGGCAGGGGGCTCTCGCTACACCTTC. This chain uses TRBV6-5 with TRBJ1-2; the match to TRBD1 covers 8 bases. The length of the CDR3 is 13 residues. In germline, CDR1 is MNHEY, CDR2 SVGAGI. V lost 8 bases, J lost 9 bases, and 11 bases stayed unmatched.

The table lists this clonotype with many counts. The chain uses TRBV7-9 and TRBJ1-1; tentatively, D is TRBD1 (5 bases). The CDR3 length is 15 residues. Germline CDR1 and CDR2: SEHNR and FQNEAQ (reference sequence). The V gene lost 1 base and the J gene lost 4 bases, with 13 bases spanning the gap. CDR3 DNA: TGTGCCAGCAGCTTAGGTGCCGGGAGGGGCACTGAAGCTTTCTTT. Its translation: CASSLGAGRGTEAFF.

The J gene is TRBJ2-3, the V gene TRBV5-5; TRBD1 matches 10 bases. Germline V lookup: CDR1 SGHKS, CDR2 YYEKEE (reference sequence). The CDR3 consists of 17 residues. J lost 2 bases, V lost 4 bases, and 10 bases had no gene match. The CDR3 loop reads CASSRIGTGDYTDTQYF. The CDR3 DNA is TGTGCCAGCAGCCGAATCGGGACAGGGGACTACACAGATACGCAGTATTTT.

This clonotype was counted at least ten times. This rearrangement joins TRBV4-3 to TRBJ2-6; D unclear. The germline V and J ends were trimmed by 1 base and 3 bases, with 4 bases remaining between them. The CDR3 runs to 14 residues. Germline V CDR1 and CDR2: LGHNA, YSLEER. The CDR3 reads CASSQGDGANVLTF. Here the CDR3 DNA reads TGCGCCAGCAGCCAAGGGGATGGGGCCAACGTCCTGACTTTC.

This clonotype has only a few counts. The chain carries TRBV24-1 and TRBJ2-7; possibly TRBD1 for D (5 bases). The CDR3 covers 17 residues. CDR1 and CDR2 from the germline V gene are KGHDR and SFDVKD. V lost 0 bases and J lost 2, with 16 bases in between. The CDR3 DNA reads as TGTGCCACCAGTGATTTGCCGGGTTGTACAGGAACCTACGAGCAGTACGTC. Translated: CATSDLPGCTGTYEQYV.

This clonotype was observed at least ten times. The chain combines TRBV6-6 with TRBJ2-7; maybe TRBD1 (5 bases). Germline CDR1 MNHNY, CDR2 SVGAGI (reference sequence). The CDR3 length is 13 residues. V was cut by 9 bases and J by 2 bases, with 14 bases left in between. Here the CDR3 DNA reads TGTGCCAGTCGGGTAGGGGCAACCTACGAGCAGTACGTC. Residues: CASRVGATYEQYV.

V is TRBV20-1 and J is TRBJ1-1; D is possibly TRBD1 (5 bases). CDR3 length: 13 residues. V lost 4 bases, J lost 8 bases, and 17 bases lay in between. Germline CDR1 and CDR2: DFQATT and SNEGSKA (reference sequence). This CDR3 reads CSAKGPNLKEAFF. CDR3 in DNA: TGCAGTGCTAAGGGACCTAACTTAAAAGAAGCTTTCTTT.

The chain uses TRBV6-6 and TRBJ1-2, with D possibly TRBD1 on 5 matching bases. Trimming took 7 bases from V and 0 from J, leaving 15 bases between them. This CDR3 is 15 amino acids long. Germline CDR1 MNHNY, CDR2 SVGAGI (reference sequence). The CDR3 protein is CASTFQGLPNYGYTF. CDR3 nucleotide sequence: TGTGCCAGCACCTTTCAGGGACTCCCTAACTATGGCTACACCTTC.

This clonotype came up many times. The chain uses TRBV20-1 and TRBJ1-1; a possible D gene is TRBD1 (5 bases). Germline V gives CDR1 DFQATT, CDR2 SNEGSKA (reference sequence). V was pared by 3 bases and J by 6 bases, with 17 bases between. This CDR3 spans 14 amino acids. The chain's CDR3 is CSASSGATLPEAFF. The CDR3, as DNA: TGCAGTGCTAGTTCCGGGGCCACCCTTCCTGAAGCTTTCTTT.

Only a few counts were recorded for this clonotype. The genes are TRBV20-1 and TRBJ1-6, with D unresolved. This CDR3 is 16 amino acids long. V was cut by 1 base and J by 5 bases, with 15 bases left in between. The germline V gene has CDR1 DFQATT and CDR2 SNEGSKA (reference sequence). In DNA, the CDR3 is TGCAGTGCTAGAGTACGCGTGGGGTCCGATAATTCACCCCTCCACTTT. Protein product: CSARVRVGSDNSPLHF.

At least ten counts were recorded for this clonotype. The rearrangement joins TRBV4-1 to TRBJ2-7; TRBD2 might be the D (6 bases). Germline V gene data show CDR1 as MGHRA and CDR2 as YSYEKL. The germline V and J ends were trimmed by 8 bases and 0 bases, with 14 bases remaining between them. CDR3 length: 14 residues. CDR3 sequence: CASRLEGSSYEQYF. In DNA, the CDR3 is TGCGCCAGCCGTCTGGAGGGTAGCTCCTACGAGCAGTACTTC.

In its sample, this clonotype was seen many times. This chain uses TRBV7-9 with TRBJ1-4; 8 bases are a match to TRBD1. The CDR3 is 16 amino acids. Germline CDR1 and CDR2: SEHNR and FQNEAQ (reference sequence). Trimming cost V 5 bases and J 3 bases; bases outside gene matches: 8. The CDR3 nucleotides are TGTGCCAGCAGCCCCCGGACAGGGCACGCTAATGAAAAACTGTTTTTT. Amino acid sequence: CASSPRTGHANEKLFF.

This clonotype was observed a handful of times. The V gene is TRBV19, the J gene TRBJ2-5; 7 positions agree with TRBD1. Germline lookup yields CDR1 LNHDA and CDR2 SQIVND (reference sequence). The V and J ends lost 10 bases and 3 bases, in that order; junction bases with no gene match: 8. The CDR3 is 13 amino acids. The CDR3 is CATSGTDKETQYF. DNA for the CDR3: TGTGCCACTTCCGGGACAGATAAAGAGACCCAGTACTTC.

The chain recombines TRBV20-1 with TRBJ2-3; 10 nucleotides agree with TRBD2. Germline V lookup: CDR1 DFQATT, CDR2 SNEGSKA (reference sequence). This CDR3 is 13 amino acids long. The junction had 8 bases not matched to a gene; V was cut back by 8 bases and J by 6 bases. In nucleotides, the CDR3 is TGCAGTCTTACAGCGGGGGGGCCTGATACGCAGTATTTT. Protein sequence: CSLTAGGPDTQYF.